These 9 T cell receptor beta chains originate from one sample sequenced in a study of molecular identifiers for immune sequencing clone quantification (dated by TCRdb to the late 2010s). The method was PCR. TCRdb records Illumina HiSeq 4000 as the sequencer. TCRdb reanalyzed the raw reads on its own, using fastp at Q25 for trimming and MiXCR for clone calling, and kept in-frame beta chains. Every entry covers one CDR3 protein and lists the most common genes and DNA from its rows. Present in this sample are about 35,000 distinct CDR3 sequences, under 20% of which were seen just once. The top ten clones comprise approximately 1% of the sample. Source material: naive CD8+ T cells from blood, with Jurkat cell RNA spiked in. Read against the paper, the sample's cell subset or site label means: FACS-sorted CD8+CD4-CCR7+CD45RA+ naive T cells. The receptor set was obtained from a human donor in good health. Some libraries in this study had Jurkat cell RNA spiked in.

The table lists this clonotype with many counts. The V call is TRBV28, the J call TRBJ2-3; TRBD2 is a possible D gene (7 bases). CDR3 length: 14 amino acids. The V end lost 5 bases, the J end lost 2 bases, and 11 bases lay between the germline ends. Germline V CDR1 and CDR2: MDHEN, SYDVKM. DNA for the CDR3: TGTGCCAGCAGTGACGGGGGGCCCACAGATACGCAGTATTTT. Its translation: CASSDGGPTDTQYF.

This clonotype was seen at least ten times. The rearrangement links TRBV3-1 to TRBJ2-4; 7 nucleotides match TRBD2. The CDR3 is 19 amino acids. V was clipped by 4 bases and J by 4 bases; unmatched bases: 19. CDR1 and CDR2 (germline): LGHDT, YNNKEL (reference sequence). CDR3 residues: CASSLFPRGSGAKKNIQYF. CDR3 coding DNA: TGTGCCAGCAGCCTTTTCCCCAGAGGGAGCGGGGCCAAAAAAAACATTCAGTACTTC.

This clonotype was seen repeatedly, ten times or more. The gene calls are TRBV7-2 and TRBJ1-1; no clear D. The CDR3 runs to 13 residues. The germline CDR1 and CDR2 sequences are SGHTA and FQGNSA. The V end lost 1 base, the J end lost 3 bases, and 6 bases lay between the germline ends. CDR3 in DNA: TGTGCCAGCAGCTTAGGGAGGTACACTGAAGCTTTCTTT. Translating gives CASSLGRYTEAFF.

In this sample, this clonotype turned up many times. This rearrangement joins TRBV7-9 to TRBJ2-7; 10 bases agree with TRBD2. This CDR3 contains 15 residues. Unmatched junction bases numbered 4, after V lost 1 base and J lost 4 bases. CDR1 is SEHNR and CDR2 is FQNEAQ in the germline V gene (reference sequence). This CDR3 reads CASSLVTSGSYEQYF. For the CDR3, the DNA is TGTGCCAGCAGCTTAGTGACTAGCGGGTCATACGAGCAGTACTTC.

This clonotype was picked up many times. This chain links TRBV11-1 with TRBJ2-3; a possible D gene is TRBD1 (6 bases). The V gene lost 3 bases and the J gene lost 0 bases, with 10 bases spanning the gap. The CDR3 is made up of 15 amino acids. CDR1 is SGHAT and CDR2 is FQDESV in the germline V gene (reference sequence). For the CDR3, the DNA is TGTGCCAGCAGCTTTGGCCAGGGGAGCACAGATACGCAGTATTTT. Its protein product is CASSFGQGSTDTQYF.

This clonotype was found many times. The chain couples TRBV12-3 or TRBV12-4 to TRBJ2-3, with TRBD2 matching 7 bases. V lost 5 bases to trimming and J lost 4 bases; unmatched junction nucleotides: 6. CDR3 length equals 14 residues. The CDR3 is CASSREGEADTQYF. CDR3 bases: TGTGCCAGCAGTAGGGAGGGAGAGGCAGATACGCAGTATTTT.

DNA of the CDR3: TGTGCCAGCAGCTTAGCCTTTTGGGCTAGCGGGGGGGAAAACCAAGAGACCCAGTACTTC. Protein product: CASSLAFWASGGENQETQYF. V and J are TRBV7-8 and TRBJ2-5; 12 nucleotides align to TRBD2. The CDR3 consists of 20 residues. The V gene's germline CDR1 is SGHVS and CDR2 FQNEAQ. Trimming cost V 0 bases and J 0 bases; bases outside gene matches: 11.

This chain connects TRBV10-3 to TRBJ1-2, with D uncertain. Trimming left V 0 bases short and J 3 bases short, with 8 bases between. This CDR3 contains 14 residues. The germline V gene encodes CDR1 ENHRY and CDR2 SYGVKD. The DNA of the CDR3 is TGTGCCATCAGTGAGTCGGGCAGATACTATGGCTACACCTTC. It specifies CAISESGRYYGYTF.

This clonotype is medium-sized within its sample. The rearrangement joins TRBV11-2 to TRBJ2-7, with 8 bases identical to TRBD2. The CDR3 has 14 amino acids. Germline loops: CDR1 SGHAT, CDR2 FQNNGV. V lost 5 bases to trimming and J lost 3 bases; unmatched junction nucleotides: 6. The CDR3 sequence: CASSPGTRGYEQYF. The CDR3 DNA follows: TGTGCCAGCAGCCCCGGGACTAGAGGCTACGAGCAGTACTTC.